This TCR beta chain originates from a study of cytomegalovirus exposure and HLA in healthy donors. Study-wide context: Around 77% of 300 to 450 genotyped donors fell in the Caucasian-associated ancestry cluster. Findings of the study overall: Reports credit the classifier with highly specific, highly sensitive diagnosis of cytomegalovirus status. Relative to equally common others, HLA-associated TCR beta chains showed greater clonal expansion in a later analysis.

As to this clone: Its antigen is as yet unknown.

60 Vbeta and 13 Jbeta primers were used in PCR. Profiled with immunoSEQ multiplex PCR; TCRdb holds only in-frame clones, not every one. The table shows roughly 160,000 clones, with approximately 71% occurring only once. Trimming took 0 bases from V and 2 from J, leaving 10 bases between them. CDR3 length: 15 residues. Germline values: CDR1 SGHRS, CDR2 YFSETQ. The sample consisted of PBMCs. The clonotype originates from a girl aged 5-17 years in good health and CMV-seronegative. The rearrangement links TRBV5-1 to TRBJ2-3, with a possible D match to TRBD1 (6 bases). CDR3 DNA sequence: TGCGCCAGCAGCTTGGGACAGGACCTCACAGATACGCAGTATTTT. Translation gives CASSLGQDLTDTQYF.